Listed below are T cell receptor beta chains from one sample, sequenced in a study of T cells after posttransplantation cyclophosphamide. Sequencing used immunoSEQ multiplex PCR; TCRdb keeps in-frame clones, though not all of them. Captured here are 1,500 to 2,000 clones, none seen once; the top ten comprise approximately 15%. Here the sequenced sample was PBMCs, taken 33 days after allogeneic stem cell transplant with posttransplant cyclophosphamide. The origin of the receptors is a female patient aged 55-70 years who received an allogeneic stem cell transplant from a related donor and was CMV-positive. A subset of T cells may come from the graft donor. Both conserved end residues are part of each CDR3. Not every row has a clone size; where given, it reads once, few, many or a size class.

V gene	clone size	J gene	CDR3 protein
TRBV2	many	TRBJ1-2	CASSLDRGYGYTF
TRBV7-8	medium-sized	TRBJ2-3	CASTRVIEDADTQYF
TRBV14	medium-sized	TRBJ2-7	CASSSTTGQYEQYF
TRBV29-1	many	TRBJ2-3	CSVPKREYPDTQYF
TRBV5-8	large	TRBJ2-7	CASSLRDRESEQYF
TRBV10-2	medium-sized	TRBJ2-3	CASTGGISTDTQYF
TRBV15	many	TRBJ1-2	CATSRPGLGGYTF
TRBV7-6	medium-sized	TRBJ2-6	CASSSTGGTGANVLTF
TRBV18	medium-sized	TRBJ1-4	CASSLYRGETNEKLFF
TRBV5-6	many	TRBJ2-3	CASSLAGQVFTDTQYF
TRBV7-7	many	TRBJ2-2	CASSFYPTSDPNTGELFF
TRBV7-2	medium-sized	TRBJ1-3	CASSLAGQAGNTIYF
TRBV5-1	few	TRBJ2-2	CASSSDRGVNTGELFF
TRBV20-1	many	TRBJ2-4	CSARGWSQGYF
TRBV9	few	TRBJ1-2	CASSAGTGHYGYTF
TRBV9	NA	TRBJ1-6	CASSVDQASPLHF
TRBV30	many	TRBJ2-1	CAWSVKAALYNEQFF
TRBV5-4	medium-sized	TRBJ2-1	CASSLRTGGDEQFF
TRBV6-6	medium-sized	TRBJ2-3	CASTLLAGGLTDTQYF
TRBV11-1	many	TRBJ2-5	CASSRSRLAGGVETQYF
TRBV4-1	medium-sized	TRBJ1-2	CASSQYSRGASDGYTF
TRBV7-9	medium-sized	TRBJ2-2	CAITGGSGTGELFF
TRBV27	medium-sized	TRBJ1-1	CASNRQGPNTEAFF
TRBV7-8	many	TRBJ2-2	CASSPTGADTGELFF
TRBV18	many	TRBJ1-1	CASSPGQGIGNTEAFF
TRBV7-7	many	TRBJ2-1	CASSHGLAINNEQFF